Below are 30 T cell receptor beta chains sequenced from a single sample in a study of blood T cell repertoires in COVID-19. Clones were sequenced by immunoSEQ multiplex PCR, and TCRdb holds only the in-frame ones, with some missing. The sample yields under 95,000 clones, around 85% seen once. Sequenced sample: peripheral blood. Every receptor here comes from a woman of 80 years or more with COVID-19, enrolled during active disease.

The V gene is TRBV19, the J gene TRBJ1-1; perhaps TRBD1 as D (6 bases). V shed 6 bases and J shed 0 bases, with 11 bases lying between them. This CDR3 has 14 amino acids. The germline V gene encodes CDR1 LNHDA and CDR2 SQIVND (reference sequence). CDR3 sequence: CASSRQELNTEAFF. In DNA, the CDR3 is TGTGCCAGTAGCAGACAGGAGCTGAACACTGAAGCTTTCTTT. The full variable domain, with the rest looked up from reference TRBV19 and TRBJ1-1, is DGGITQSPKYLFRKEGQNVTLSCEQNLNHDAMYWYRQDPGQGLRLIYYSQIVNDFQKGDIAEGYSVSREKKESFPLTVTSAQKNPTAFYLCASSRQELNTEAFFGQGTRLTVV.

The rearrangement links TRBV28 to TRBJ2-3, with 10 positions matching TRBD2. The CDR3 covers 13 residues. Trimming removed 6 bases from V and 4 bases from J; junction bases left unmatched: 1. CDR1 is MDHEN, CDR2 SYDVKM, per germline. The CDR3 nucleotides read TGTGCCAGCAGCGGGACTAGCGCAGATACGCAGTATTTT. Translated, it gives CASSGTSADTQYF.

V is TRBV27 and J is TRBJ2-7, with 10 bases lining up with TRBD1. The CDR3 covers 16 residues. Germline values: CDR1 MNHEY, CDR2 SMNVEV (reference sequence). The ends lost 7 bases at V and 3 bases at J; junction bases unmatched: 12. CDR3 in amino acids: CASMSRDRGGLYEQYF. The CDR3 DNA is TGTGCCAGCATGTCCCGGGACAGGGGAGGGCTCTACGAGCAGTACTTC.

The V and J genes are TRBV7-3 and TRBJ2-1; maybe TRBD2 (6 bases). Trimming stripped 0 bases from V and 4 bases from J, with 10 bases between. Germline CDR1 is SGHTA and CDR2 is FQGTGA. CDR3 length equals 15 residues. CDR3 amino acids: CASSLTPGSYNEQFF. CDR3 sequence (DNA): TGTGCCAGCAGCTTAACCCCCGGGAGTTACAATGAGCAGTTCTTC.

This clone was seen a few times. V and J are TRBV6-2 or TRBV6-3 and TRBJ1-5; D not resolved. Germline values: CDR1 MNHEY, CDR2 SVGEGT. The V end was cut by 2 bases, the J end by 1 base, with 9 bases between. The CDR3 totals 15 residues. This chain's CDR3 is CASSYGGESNQPQHF. The CDR3 DNA reads as TGTGCCAGCAGTTACGGCGGGGAGAGCAATCAGCCCCAGCATTTT.

The chain joins TRBV7-3 to TRBJ1-3; a weak D match, TRBD1 (6 bases). Germline values: CDR1 SGHTA, CDR2 FQGTGA. Trimming stripped 8 bases from V and 1 base from J, with 15 bases between. The CDR3 sequence is 15 residues long. Here the CDR3 DNA reads TGTGCCAGCTTCCGCGGGGGGGCATCTGGAAACACCATATATTTT. It encodes CASFRGGASGNTIYF.

The chain links TRBV4-1 to TRBJ2-7; D gene uncertain. The germline CDR1 and CDR2 sequences are MGHRA and YSYEKL. V was shortened by 4 bases and J by 1 base, with 8 bases between the two germline ends. This CDR3 region has 13 residues. The CDR3, as DNA: TGCGCCAGCAGCCTCACTACATCCTACGAGCAGTACTTC. Translating it yields CASSLTTSYEQYF.

The chain recombines TRBV30 with TRBJ1-2; weak D call: TRBD1 (6 bases). The CDR3 sequence is 14 residues long. In germline, CDR1 is GTSNPN, CDR2 SVGIG (reference sequence). Trimming removed 0 bases at V and 3 bases at J, with 11 bases between. The CDR3 bases are TGTGCCTGGAGTGTATCCGGGGGGCACTATGGCTACACCTTC. Encoded protein: CAWSVSGGHYGYTF.

The J gene is TRBJ2-7, the V gene TRBV6-2 or TRBV6-3; TRBD2 might be the D (5 bases). This CDR3 comprises 15 residues. V lost 4 bases and J 4 bases, leaving 17 bases between the germline ends. Germline V gene data show CDR1 as MNHEY and CDR2 as SVGEGT. The CDR3 nucleotides read TGTGCCAGCAGTTCGCTTCTTCTACCGGGGTACGAGCAGTACTTC. Protein product: CASSSLLLPGYEQYF.

V gene TRBV18 combines with J gene TRBJ1-5; D call uncertain. The CDR3 is 13 amino acids. Germline CDR1 is KGHSH and CDR2 is LQKENI. V lost 2 bases, J lost 6 bases, and 8 bases lay in between. The chain's CDR3 is CASSPSLAQPQHF. CDR3 DNA: TGTGCCAGCTCACCATCTTTGGCTCAGCCCCAGCATTTT.

The V and J genes are TRBV5-4 and TRBJ2-5; D gene unclear. Between the trimmed V and J ends, which lost 4 bases and 3 bases, there was a span of 7 bases. The CDR3 is made up of 12 amino acids. Per germline, CDR1 SGHNT and CDR2 YYREEE (reference sequence). This CDR3 reads CASSIQKETQYF. CDR3 in DNA: TGTGCCAGCAGCATCCAAAAAGAGACCCAGTACTTC. Combining the CDR3 with reference TRBV5-4 and TRBJ2-5 gives the whole variable domain ETGVTQSPTHLIKTRGQQVTLRCSSQSGHNTVSWYQQALGQGPQFIFQYYREEENGRGNFPPRFSGLQFPNYSSELNVNALELDDSALYLCASSIQKETQYFGPGTRLLVL.

This clone was counted between two and nine times. The gene calls are TRBV7-2 and TRBJ2-7, with D uncertain. The V gene lost 5 bases and the J gene lost 0 bases, with 8 bases spanning the gap. The CDR3 has 13 residues. The germline V gene encodes CDR1 SGHTA and CDR2 FQGNSA. CDR3 DNA: TGTGCCAGCAGCCCCCCGAGCTCCTACGAGCAGTACTTC. It codes for CASSPPSSYEQYF.

The chain combines TRBV28 with TRBJ2-2; perhaps TRBD2 as D (6 bases). CDR1 and CDR2 from the germline V gene are MDHEN and SYDVKM. This CDR3 region has 17 residues. V was cut by 7 bases and J by 6 bases, with 24 bases left in between. CDR3 coding DNA: TGTGCCAGCATCACAGGTCCCGGGACTGGAGGCGCCGGGGAGCTGTTTTTT. The encoded protein is CASITGPGTGGAGELFF.

The rearrangement links TRBV7-9 to TRBJ1-4, with 9 positions matching TRBD1. This CDR3 is built from 15 residues. Per germline, CDR1 SEHNR and CDR2 FQNEAQ (reference sequence). V was pared by 1 base and J by 6 bases, with 3 bases of the junction left unmatched. The CDR3 DNA reads as TGTGCCAGCAGCTTAGTGGGACAGGGATATGAAAAACTGTTTTTT. Protein sequence: CASSLVGQGYEKLFF.

The V call is TRBV2, the J call TRBJ2-3, with 8 bases that match TRBD1. This CDR3 has 17 residues. After removal of 0 bases from V and 3 bases from J, the junction contained 8 bases not matched to a gene. Germline V CDR1 and CDR2: SNHLY, FYNNEI. The DNA for the CDR3 is TGTGCCAGCAGTGAAGCTGGGACAGGTATTGCGACAGATACGCAGTATTTT. Translated, it gives CASSEAGTGIATDTQYF.

This clone is a singleton in its sample. J is TRBJ1-4 and V is TRBV2; 7 bases line up with TRBD1. The CDR3 has 14 amino acids. The trim removed 2 bases at V and 7 bases at J, leaving 4 bases unmatched. Germline assignment: CDR1 SNHLY and CDR2 FYNNEI. The CDR3 nucleotides read TGTGCCAGCAGTGAACTGGGACAGTTTGAAAAACTGTTTTTT. The encoded protein is CASSELGQFEKLFF.

The V gene is TRBV2, the J gene TRBJ1-1; the D is unclear. CDR1 SNHLY and CDR2 FYNNEI come from the germline V gene. V lost 4 bases and J lost 4, with 13 bases in between. The CDR3 length is 14 residues. CDR3 loop: CASSGLIRTTEAFF. The CDR3 nucleotides read TGTGCCAGCAGTGGACTAATCCGCACCACTGAAGCTTTCTTT.

The V call is TRBV27, the J call TRBJ2-7; the match to TRBD1 covers 12 bases. The ends lost 7 bases at V and 4 bases at J; junction bases unmatched: 20. Per the germline V gene, CDR1 is MNHEY and CDR2 is SMNVEV (reference sequence). The CDR3 covers 19 residues. CDR3 DNA sequence: TGTGCCAGCAAGGGACAGGGGGCGAGACTAGACGACGGTACTTACGAGCAGTACTTC. Translation gives CASKGQGARLDDGTYEQYF.

This clone was observed once. The chain joins TRBV9 to TRBJ2-7, with 9 bases fitting TRBD2. Germline-derived CDR1 and CDR2 are SGDLS and YYNGEE. There are 15 residues in the CDR3. J gave up 3 bases and V 4 bases, and 8 bases lay outside the gene matches. As DNA, the CDR3 is TGTGCCAGCAGCTCCTCCGCGGGAGGGAACTACGAGCAGTACTTC. The encoded protein is CASSSSAGGNYEQYF.

V gene TRBV10-3 combines with J gene TRBJ2-2; no reliable D call. The CDR3 has 14 amino acids. Looked up from germline, CDR1 is ENHRY and CDR2 is SYGVKD. Trimming pared 0 bases from V and 2 bases from J, leaving 4 bases between. CDR3 coding DNA: TGTGCCATCAGTGAGTCGTCAAACACCGGGGAGCTGTTTTTT. Protein product: CAISESSNTGELFF.

The genes are TRBV28 and TRBJ2-7, with 14 bases matching TRBD2. The CDR3 is made up of 18 amino acids. J was trimmed by 0 bases and V by 6 bases; bases with no gene match: 10. From germline, CDR1 is MDHEN and CDR2 SYDVKM. The CDR3 DNA follows: TGTGCCAGCAGGCGGTTGTTCGGACTAGCGGGAGGCTCCTACGAGCAGTACTTC. It encodes CASRRLFGLAGGSYEQYF.

The chain employs TRBV11-1 and TRBJ2-2, with a weak D call TRBD2 (6 bases). CDR3 size: 15 residues. Trimming pared 4 bases from V and 4 bases from J, leaving 13 bases between. Germline V CDR1 and CDR2: SGHAT, FQDESV (reference sequence). CDR3 nucleotide sequence: TGTGCCAGCAGCTCCGCGGCTAGCGCCACCGGGGAGCTGTTTTTT. The encoded protein is CASSSAASATGELFF.

V gene TRBV5-6 combines with J gene TRBJ1-6, with D unclear. Germline CDR1 and CDR2: SGHDT and YYEEEE. Trimming removed 1 base from V and 7 bases from J, with 6 bases in between. The CDR3 runs to 13 residues. The CDR3, as DNA: TGTGCCAGCAGCTTGTATCGGAATTCACCCCTCCACTTT. Protein sequence: CASSLYRNSPLHF.

This clone was picked up a small number of times. This chain uses TRBV9 with TRBJ1-5, with unresolved D. Between the trimmed V and J ends, which lost 3 bases and 2 bases, there was a span of 3 bases. The CDR3 length is 12 residues. Germline V gene lookup returns CDR1 SGDLS and CDR2 YYNGEE. The CDR3 DNA reads TGTGCCAGCAGCGGAGGCAATCAGCCCCAGCATTTT. Translation: CASSGGNQPQHF. The variable domain in full, with the rest retrieved from reference TRBV9 and TRBJ1-5, is DSGVTQTPKHLITATGQRVTLRCSPRSGDLSVYWYQQSLDQGLQFLIQYYNGEERAKGNILERFSAQQFPDLHSELNLSSLELGDSALYFCASSGGNQPQHFGDGTRLSIL.

This chain connects TRBV6-6 to TRBJ2-5; D is ambiguous. From germline, CDR1 is MNHNY and CDR2 SVGAGI (reference sequence). The CDR3 runs 12 residues. The ends were cut back, 6 bases at V and 5 bases at J, with 10 bases in the middle. CDR3 nucleotides: TGTGCCAGCAGCCCCGAGTGGGAGACCCAGTACTTC. This gives the protein CASSPEWETQYF.

The J gene is TRBJ2-5, the V gene TRBV11-2; 7 bases fit TRBD1. V was clipped by 0 bases and J by 6 bases; unmatched bases: 16. The CDR3 extends over 18 amino acids. Germline lookup yields CDR1 SGHAT and CDR2 FQNNGV. CDR3 in DNA: TGTGCCAGCAGCTTAGATTCGGGGACAGATTACTCTAGAAAGACCCAGTACTTC. Protein: CASSLDSGTDYSRKTQYF.

J is TRBJ1-6 and V is TRBV30; D is perhaps TRBD1 (6 bases). The ends were cut back, 0 bases at V and 9 bases at J, with 18 bases in the middle. The length of the CDR3 is 16 residues. Germline CDR1 is GTSNPN and CDR2 is SVGIG (reference sequence). The CDR3 bases are TGTGCCTGGAGTGTACGCAGGGGTTTTGTTGGTTCACCCCTCCACTTT. Residues: CAWSVRRGFVGSPLHF.

V usage is TRBV11-1 and J usage is TRBJ2-5, with 8 bases fitting TRBD2. Trimming cost V 4 bases and J 5 bases; bases outside gene matches: 9. Germline CDR1 SGHAT, CDR2 FQDESV (reference sequence). The CDR3 has 15 amino acids. This CDR3 is CASSSSSGPGETQYF. DNA of the CDR3: TGTGCCAGCAGCTCGTCTAGCGGGCCAGGGGAGACCCAGTACTTC.

This chain links TRBV2 with TRBJ1-6, with 7 positions matching TRBD1. V shed 2 bases and J 14 bases; nucleotides not matched to a gene: 12. The germline V gene encodes CDR1 SNHLY and CDR2 FYNNEI. The CDR3 runs to 15 residues. The CDR3 protein is CASSETGVEIVALHF. CDR3 nucleotide sequence: TGTGCCAGCAGTGAAACAGGGGTGGAGATAGTGGCCCTCCACTTT.

J is TRBJ2-3 and V is TRBV5-8; 7 bases are shared with TRBD2. Germline values: CDR1 SGHTS, CDR2 YDEGEE. The CDR3 sequence is 15 residues long. V lost 4 bases to trimming and J lost 4 bases; unmatched junction nucleotides: 9. The CDR3: CASSHLRGVADTQYF. The CDR3 DNA is TGTGCCAGCAGCCACCTCCGGGGGGTGGCAGATACGCAGTATTTT.